A selection of T cell receptor beta chains follows, all from one sample in a study of T cells in tuberculosis. This table comes from immunoSEQ multiplex PCR, and its TCRdb copy is limited to in-frame clones, with some not included. Counted here are over 20,000 clones, almost 97% occurring once; the ten biggest clones make up more than 5.5%. Sequencing was performed on PBMCs. The source is a donor aged 10 to 29 with latent tuberculosis or without tuberculosis infection. Both conserved end residues are part of each CDR3. A D gene is named only where the DNA matches it firmly. Only some rows state a clone size, as once, few, many or a class for expanded clones.

TRBD2 | TRBJ2-1 | TRBV5-1 | - | TGCGCCAGCAGCTTGGATGGTAGCGGGAGCGGGAGTGAGCAGTTCTTC | CASSLDGSGSGSEQFF
TRBD1 | TRBJ2-7 | TRBV28 | - | TGTGCCAGCAGCCCTGGGACAGGGGCGGACGAGCAGTACTTC | CASSPGTGADEQYF
TRBD2 | TRBJ2-3 | TRBV27 | - | TGTGCCAGCAGGAATCCGGGACTAGCAGATACGCAGTATTTT | CASRNPGLADTQYF
TRBD1 | TRBJ1-1 | TRBV2 | - | TGTGCCAGCCTCCCCCGGACAGGCCCCGATGAAGCTTTCTTT | CASLPRTGPDEAFF
TRBD2 | TRBJ2-1 | TRBV10-3 | - | TGTGCCATCGGGGACTATTACAATGAGCAGTTCTTC | CAIGDYYNEQFF
- | TRBJ2-2 | TRBV5-1 | - | TGCGCCAGCAGCTTCAATATTCTATATGGCGGGGAGCTGTTTTTT | CASSFNILYGGELFF
TRBD1 | TRBJ1-1 | TRBV30 | once | TGTGCCTGGAGATTCTGGGACAGGGGGCTTTCTGAAGCTTTCTTT | CAWRFWDRGLSEAFF
- | TRBJ1-2 | TRBV27 | - | TGTGCCAGCAGTTTATCAGGAAGGGGCCGTGTCTATGGCTACACCTTC | CASSLSGRGRVYGYTF
- | TRBJ2-5 | TRBV5-1 | - | TGCGCCAGCAGCTTGGGGAGAAAAGAGACCCAGTACTTC | CASSLGRKETQYF
TRBD1 | TRBJ1-2 | TRBV9 | once | TGTGCCAGTGCGTCTGGGACAGGAGGTAACTATGGCTACACCTTC | CASASGTGGNYGYTF